The clone carrying this TCR beta chain was recorded once. The antigen is undetermined. The source of the sample is a study of shared clonotypes between healthy human individuals. Whole-study results and caveats: Between several donors, naive CD4 clonotypes were shared at a level of about 5%.

There are 14 residues in the CDR3. V was pared by 5 bases and J by 0 bases, with 10 bases between. Germline V gene data show CDR1 as MNHEY and CDR2 as SVGAGI. Sequencing used immunoSEQ multiplex PCR; TCRdb keeps in-frame clones, though not all of them. The data contain fewer than 3 million clones, 85% to 95% of them singletons. The clonotype comes from a man between 18 and 29 years old in good health. Some clones in this sample may be carry-over from other donors' samples. The chain carries TRBV6-5 and TRBJ1-2; D is possibly TRBD1 (5 bases). Material: naive CD4+ T cells from PBMCs. The subset is: CD45RA+ positively selected. The DNA of the CDR3 is TGTGCCAGCAGTGGACACCAGACTAACTATGGCTACACCTTC. Translating it yields CASSGHQTNYGYTF.